One and the same sample provided the 9 T cell receptor beta chains below, sequenced in a study of blood T cell repertoires in COVID-19. Assay used: immunoSEQ multiplex PCR; TCRdb lists only in-frame clones, some missing. The table includes 200,000 to 300,000 clones, approximately 85% detected once. Sequencing input: peripheral blood. These receptors all stem from a woman of 80 years or more with COVID-19, enrolled during active disease.

The chain carries TRBV7-2 and TRBJ1-1, with unresolved D. This CDR3 comprises 15 residues. V was pared by 1 base and J by 5 bases, with 14 bases between. Per the germline V gene, CDR1 is SGHTA and CDR2 is FQGNSA. The CDR3 loop reads CASSLGPGLGTEAFF. As DNA, the CDR3 is TGTGCCAGCAGCTTAGGGCCGGGTCTCGGGACTGAAGCTTTCTTT. Using reference TRBV7-2 and TRBJ1-1 for the parts outside the CDR3, the full variable domain is GAGVSQSPSNKVTEKGKDVELRCDPISGHTALYWYRQSLGQGLEFLIYFQGNSAPDKSGLPSDRFSAERTGGSVSTLTIQRTQQEDSAVYLCASSLGPGLGTEAFFGQGTRLTVV.

The gene calls are TRBV19 and TRBJ1-5; no definite D call. CDR3 size: 14 residues. Trimming stripped 2 bases from V and 6 bases from J, with 11 bases between. CDR1 and CDR2 (germline): LNHDA, SQIVND (reference sequence). The CDR3 nucleotides are TGTGCCAGTAGTATAAGTCCGGGTGCTCAGCCCCAGCATTTT. This encodes CASSISPGAQPQHF. Using reference TRBV19 and TRBJ1-5 for the parts outside the CDR3, the full variable domain is DGGITQSPKYLFRKEGQNVTLSCEQNLNHDAMYWYRQDPGQGLRLIYYSQIVNDFQKGDIAEGYSVSREKKESFPLTVTSAQKNPTAFYLCASSISPGAQPQHFGDGTRLSIL.

This chain links TRBV19 with TRBJ2-5, with D maybe TRBD1 (5 bases). The CDR3 runs to 13 residues. Germline CDR1 and CDR2: LNHDA and SQIVND (reference sequence). V was shortened by 5 bases and J by 4 bases, with 11 bases between the two germline ends. The CDR3 DNA reads as TGTGCCAGTAGTCCCCAAGGGGCAGAGACCCAGTACTTC. This sequence encodes CASSPQGAETQYF.

This chain connects TRBV19 to TRBJ1-2, with 11 bases lining up with TRBD1. Germline V gives CDR1 LNHDA, CDR2 SQIVND (reference sequence). With V trimmed by 7 bases and J by 7 bases, 14 bases remained unmatched. The CDR3 sequence is 16 residues long. In nucleotides, the CDR3 is TGTGCCAGTACCTCGGCGGTCGGACAGGGGGCTGGTGGCTACACCTTC. It codes for CASTSAVGQGAGGYTF.

This clone has only a few counts. This chain links TRBV6-6 with TRBJ1-2; 12 bases are shared with TRBD1. Trimming at V came to 7 bases and at J to 7 bases, leaving 7 bases not matched to a gene. The CDR3 totals 14 residues. Per germline, CDR1 MNHNY and CDR2 SVGAGI (reference sequence). In DNA form, the CDR3 reads TGTGCCAGCATCCAGGGACAGGGGGCAAGTGGCTACACCTTC. It codes for CASIQGQGASGYTF.

The chain employs TRBV24-1 and TRBJ2-3, with TRBD2 matching over 11 bases. Germline CDR1 KGHDR, CDR2 SFDVKD. The CDR3 totals 15 residues. Trimming at V came to 4 bases and at J to 6 bases, leaving 5 bases not matched to a gene. The CDR3 coding sequence is TGTGCCACCAGTGACTTACTAGCGGGAGTGGATACGCAGTATTTT. This encodes CATSDLLAGVDTQYF.

The chain is built from TRBV11-2 and TRBJ2-7; D might be TRBD2 (5 bases). Germline V lookup: CDR1 SGHAT, CDR2 FQNNGV. The germline V and J ends were trimmed by 0 bases and 4 bases, with 16 bases remaining between them. There are 16 residues in the CDR3. CDR3 in amino acids: CASSLEMVGKGYEQYV. The CDR3 DNA reads as TGTGCCAGCAGCTTAGAAATGGTCGGGAAGGGTTACGAGCAGTACGTC.

The gene calls are TRBV23-1 and TRBJ2-7, with 7 bases aligning to TRBD1. TRBV23-1 is an open reading frame, and its role is uncertain. The CDR3 length is 14 residues. After removal of 6 bases from V and 6 bases from J, the junction contained 11 bases not matched to a gene. CDR3 loop: CASRRQGEMFEQYV. The DNA for the CDR3 is TGCGCCAGCAGAAGACAGGGTGAAATGTTCGAGCAGTACGTC.

This clone was detected once. Here the CDR3 reads CASSLDRVEYGYTF. The CDR3 DNA reads TGTGCCAGCAGCTTGGACAGGGTGGAATATGGCTACACCTTC. The gene calls are TRBV5-6 and TRBJ1-2; tentatively, D is TRBD1 (6 bases). This CDR3 region has 14 residues. Germline V gene sequence: CDR1 SGHDT, CDR2 YYEEEE. V was cut by 0 bases and J by 5 bases, with 11 bases left in between. The full variable domain, in which reference TRBV5-6 and TRBJ1-2 provide the parts outside the CDR3, is DAGVTQSPTHLIKTRGQQVTLRCSPKSGHDTVSWYQQALGQGPQFIFQYYEEEERQRGNFPDRFSGHQFPNYSSELNVNALLLGDSALYLCASSLDRVEYGYTFGSGTRLTVV.